These 27 T cell receptor beta chains were all obtained from the same sample, sequenced in a study of blood T cell repertoires in COVID-19. TCRdb keeps only in-frame clones here, not all; method: immunoSEQ multiplex PCR. The data contain about 200,000 clones, about nine tenths of them singletons. The sequencing sample was made of peripheral blood. The source is a woman in her forties or fifties with acute or convalescent COVID-19.

The chain joins TRBV7-9 to TRBJ1-6; TRBD1 aligns across 8 bases. CDR1 is SEHNR and CDR2 is FQNEAQ in the germline V gene (reference sequence). The CDR3 has 16 amino acids. V lost 2 bases, J lost 0 bases, and 0 bases stayed unmatched. CDR3 bases: TGTGCCAGCAGCTTAACAGGGGGCTCCTATAATTCACCCCTCCACTTT. It specifies CASSLTGGSYNSPLHF.

The chain is built from TRBV30 and TRBJ2-7, with TRBD1 matching 9 bases. Germline V CDR1 and CDR2: GTSNPN, SVGIG (reference sequence). V dropped 6 bases and J dropped 4; count of bases not matched to a gene: 10. The CDR3 extends over 14 amino acids. The CDR3: CACARGTGLYEQYF. The CDR3 nucleotides are TGTGCCTGCGCCCGAGGGACAGGGTTATACGAGCAGTACTTC.

The V call is TRBV7-9, the J call TRBJ1-1; D might be TRBD1 (5 bases). V was shortened by 6 bases and J by 1 base, with 9 bases between the two germline ends. CDR1 is SEHNR, CDR2 FQNEAQ, per germline (reference sequence). This CDR3 has 13 residues. CDR3 region: CASREGRNTEAFF. In DNA, the CDR3 is TGTGCCAGCAGGGAGGGGAGGAACACTGAAGCTTTCTTT.

The table lists this clone with a count of one. This chain links TRBV5-8 with TRBJ2-1; TRBD2 agrees at 7 bases. The germline V gene has CDR1 SGHTS and CDR2 YDEGEE. The ends lost 3 bases at V and 0 bases at J; junction bases unmatched: 6. The CDR3 extends over 16 amino acids. The CDR3 reads CASSWGGSHSYNEQFF. CDR3 coding DNA: TGTGCCAGCAGCTGGGGCGGGAGCCACTCCTACAATGAGCAGTTCTTC.

The genes are TRBV7-9 and TRBJ1-4; 9 bases map to TRBD1. CDR1 is SEHNR, CDR2 FQNEAQ, per germline (reference sequence). V shed 4 bases and J 0 bases; nucleotides not matched to a gene: 9. The CDR3 is 18 amino acids. This chain's CDR3 is CASSWGQGTKTTNEKLFF. The DNA for the CDR3 is TGTGCCAGCAGCTGGGGACAGGGCACTAAAACAACTAATGAAAAACTGTTTTTT.

Written as DNA, the CDR3 is TGTGCCAGCAGCTTAGTAGGAGCCATGAACACTGAAGCTTTCTTT. Protein sequence: CASSLVGAMNTEAFF. The chain carries TRBV7-6 and TRBJ1-1; unclear D gene. The V end was cut by 1 base, the J end by 0 bases, with 9 bases between. CDR1 is SGHVS and CDR2 is FNYEAQ in the germline V gene. The CDR3 has 15 amino acids.

This chain joins TRBV18 and TRBJ1-1; tentatively, D is TRBD1 (6 bases). From germline, CDR1 is KGHSH and CDR2 LQKENI. The CDR3 has 14 residues. V was pared by 6 bases and J by 1 base, with 12 bases between. This CDR3 reads CASSLSTGNTEAFF. In DNA form, the CDR3 reads TGTGCCAGCTCCTTATCGACAGGGAACACTGAAGCTTTCTTT.

In DNA, the CDR3 is TGTGCCAGCATGAAACTAGCGGGACGTAACGAGCAGTACTTC. Translated, it gives CASMKLAGRNEQYF. This rearrangement joins TRBV6-5 to TRBJ2-7; 10 positions match TRBD2. The CDR3 contains 14 residues. Per the germline V gene, CDR1 is MNHEY and CDR2 is SVGAGI. Losses at the gene ends were 7 bases for V and 5 bases for J; bases not matched to a gene: 8.

This sequence joins TRBV6-1 and TRBJ1-1; possibly TRBD1 for D (5 bases). Germline-derived CDR1 and CDR2 are MNHNS and SASEGT. This CDR3 contains 15 residues. V lost 3 bases and J 1 base, leaving 12 bases between the germline ends. The CDR3 sequence is CASSEPGWGNTEAFF. In nucleotides, the CDR3 is TGTGCCAGCAGTGAGCCAGGGTGGGGGAACACTGAAGCTTTCTTT.

The V and J genes are TRBV10-2 and TRBJ2-2; 8 bases map to TRBD2. From germline, CDR1 is WSHSY and CDR2 SAAADI. Trimming removed 2 bases from V and 7 bases from J; junction bases left unmatched: 6. There are 15 residues in the CDR3. CDR3 bases: TGCGCCAGCAGTGAGCTTAGCGGGACCTTCGGGGAGCTGTTTTTT. The encoded protein is CASSELSGTFGELFF.

The chain links TRBV7-2 to TRBJ2-3, with 11 bases identical to TRBD2. J lost 6 bases, V lost 3 bases, and 14 bases had no gene match. CDR1 SGHTA and CDR2 FQGNSA come from the germline V gene. This CDR3 is built from 18 residues. The chain's CDR3 is CASSFASGGPWDGDTQYF. The CDR3 bases are TGTGCCAGCAGCTTCGCTAGCGGGGGGCCCTGGGACGGGGATACGCAGTATTTT.

V gene TRBV21-1 combines with J gene TRBJ2-7; TRBD2 is the table's D call and was not checked against the DNA. TRBV21-1 is termed a pseudogene. This CDR3 is 16 amino acids long. CDR3 loop: CASSKATSGTLYAQYF. CDR3 DNA: TGTGCCAGCAGCAAAGCTACTAGCGGGACCCTATACGCGCAGTACTTC.

The chain recombines TRBV5-4 with TRBJ1-2; 8 bases align to TRBD1. Germline values: CDR1 SGHNT, CDR2 YYREEE (reference sequence). J gave up 4 bases and V 4 bases, and 6 bases lay outside the gene matches. The CDR3 is made up of 14 amino acids. The CDR3 coding sequence is TGTGCCAGCAGCCCTACTCAGGGGGCCTATGGCTACACCTTC. It encodes CASSPTQGAYGYTF.

The CDR3 DNA sequence: TGTGCCAGCAGCGTAGGGGGACAGGGTATAACTAACTATGGCTACACCTTC. The encoded protein is CASSVGGQGITNYGYTF. The gene calls are TRBV9 and TRBJ1-2; 9 positions match TRBD1. Per the germline V gene, CDR1 is SGDLS and CDR2 is YYNGEE. The CDR3 contains 17 residues. Trimming at V came to 0 bases and at J to 0 bases, leaving 6 bases not matched to a gene. The variable domain in full, with the rest retrieved from reference TRBV9 and TRBJ1-2, is DSGVTQTPKHLITATGQRVTLRCSPRSGDLSVYWYQQSLDQGLQFLIQYYNGEERAKGNILERFSAQQFPDLHSELNLSSLELGDSALYFCASSVGGQGITNYGYTFGSGTRLTVV.

The gene calls are TRBV7-2 and TRBJ1-6, with 7 bases lining up with TRBD1. In germline, CDR1 is SGHTA, CDR2 FQGNSA. Trimming cost V 5 bases and J 8 bases; bases outside gene matches: 9. CDR3 length: 15 residues. The CDR3: CASSPRQGGYSPLHF. The CDR3 bases are TGTGCCAGCAGCCCTAGACAGGGAGGTTATTCACCCCTCCACTTT. The variable domain in full, completed from reference TRBV7-2 and TRBJ1-6, reads GAGVSQSPSNKVTEKGKDVELRCDPISGHTALYWYRQSLGQGLEFLIYFQGNSAPDKSGLPSDRFSAERTGGSVSTLTIQRTQQEDSAVYLCASSPRQGGYSPLHFGNGTRLTVT.

This chain connects TRBV19 to TRBJ1-5; 10 bases agree with TRBD1. Germline-derived CDR1 and CDR2 are LNHDA and SQIVND (reference sequence). V lost 5 bases, J lost 2 bases, and 0 bases stayed unmatched. This CDR3 comprises 14 residues. The CDR3 DNA is TGTGCCAGTAGTGGGACAGGGGGCAATCAGCCCCAGCATTTT. This sequence encodes CASSGTGGNQPQHF.

The chain joins TRBV6-2 or TRBV6-3 to TRBJ1-5, with D hard to call. Between the trimmed V and J ends, which lost 2 bases and 1 base, there was a span of 12 bases. Germline V CDR1 and CDR2: MNHEY, SVGEGT. This CDR3 comprises 16 residues. CDR3 DNA: TGTGCCAGCAGTTACGTGGGAGGAGGGAGCAATCAGCCCCAGCATTTT. It yields the protein CASSYVGGGSNQPQHF.

This chain links TRBV5-4 with TRBJ2-5; the match to TRBD2 covers 9 bases. The ends lost 2 bases at V and 5 bases at J; junction bases unmatched: 4. The CDR3 is 14 residues long. From germline, CDR1 is SGHNT and CDR2 YYREEE (reference sequence). CDR3 in DNA: TGTGCCAGCAGCTTTAGCGGGAGTATGGAGACCCAGTACTTC. Translating gives CASSFSGSMETQYF.

CDR3 residues: CASSLGGLVYEQYF. As DNA, the CDR3 is TGTGCCAGCAGCTTAGGGGGACTAGTTTACGAGCAGTACTTC. The chain joins TRBV7-8 to TRBJ2-7, with 8 nucleotides matching TRBD2. V lost 1 base to trimming and J lost 4 bases; unmatched junction nucleotides: 3. From germline, CDR1 is SGHVS and CDR2 FQNEAQ. The CDR3 has 14 residues.

This clone was counted a single time. This rearrangement joins TRBV5-4 to TRBJ2-3; TRBD2 matches at 9 bases. V was clipped by 2 bases and J by 4 bases; unmatched bases: 11. Germline V gene data show CDR1 as SGHNT and CDR2 as YYREEE (reference sequence). This CDR3 region has 17 residues. CDR3 bases: TGTGCCAGCAGCTTATTGAGCGGCGGGAGGGAGGCAGATACGCAGTATTTT. Translating gives CASSLLSGGREADTQYF.

This clone was detected a few times. The rearrangement links TRBV29-1 to TRBJ2-7; 12 bases map to TRBD2. Germline V gene data show CDR1 as SQVTM and CDR2 as ANQGSEA. The CDR3 runs to 15 residues. The V and J ends lost 6 bases and 3 bases, in that order; junction bases with no gene match: 9. The CDR3 DNA reads as TGCAGCGTCTCTCCTCCGGGACTAGCGGGCTACGAGCAGTACTTC. Protein sequence: CSVSPPGLAGYEQYF.

The rearrangement joins TRBV6-5 to TRBJ2-7, with D possibly matching TRBD1 (5 bases). The CDR3 spans 12 residues. V was clipped by 8 bases and J by 6 bases, with 14 bases between them. CDR1 is MNHEY, CDR2 SVGAGI, per germline. CDR3 sequence (DNA): TGTGCCAGCCGGCAGGGTTTAGGCGAGCAGTACTTC. Amino acids: CASRQGLGEQYF.

The chain uses TRBV11-3 and TRBJ2-1, with 10 bases aligning to TRBD2. The V gene end was trimmed by 5 bases and the J gene end by 5 bases; junction bases not matched to a gene: 6. CDR1 is SGHNT, CDR2 YENEEA, per germline. The CDR3 runs 15 residues. The CDR3 region is CASSVGLAYNNEQFF. DNA of the CDR3: TGTGCCAGCAGCGTGGGACTAGCGTATAACAATGAGCAGTTCTTC.

CDR3 amino acids: CASSESGGLRETQYF. The DNA for the CDR3 is TGTGCCAGCAGCGAATCGGGGGGGCTGCGAGAGACCCAGTACTTC. The chain has TRBV9 and TRBJ2-5, with 8 bases identical to TRBD2. Losses at the gene ends were 3 bases for V and 4 bases for J; bases not matched to a gene: 8. This CDR3 has 15 amino acids. Germline V lookup: CDR1 SGDLS, CDR2 YYNGEE.

The V call is TRBV27, the J call TRBJ1-1; D uncertain. The CDR3 contains 14 residues. V dropped 0 bases and J dropped 1 base, with 6 bases sitting between them. The V gene's germline CDR1 is MNHEY and CDR2 SMNVEV (reference sequence). CDR3 nucleotide sequence: TGTGCCAGCAGTTTATCCAGAAGGAACACTGAAGCTTTCTTT. Protein product: CASSLSRRNTEAFF.

The chain has TRBV5-6 and TRBJ2-7; TRBD1 is a possible D gene (5 bases). Trimming removed 4 bases at V and 4 bases at J, with 9 bases between. The CDR3 length is 12 residues. Germline V gene sequence: CDR1 SGHDT, CDR2 YYEEEE. CDR3 bases: TGTGCCAGCAGCCCCCAGGGATACGAGCAGTACTTC. It codes for CASSPQGYEQYF.

This clone was seen just once. The V gene is TRBV9, the J gene TRBJ2-1, with 10 nucleotides matching TRBD1. Germline CDR1 reads SGDLS; CDR2 reads YYNGEE. The CDR3 runs to 15 residues. V shed 1 base, J shed 5 bases, and the junction held 3 bases outside the gene matches. The CDR3 coding sequence is TGTGCCAGCAGCGTATTGGGACAGGGGAACAATGAGCAGTTCTTC. Protein: CASSVLGQGNNEQFF.